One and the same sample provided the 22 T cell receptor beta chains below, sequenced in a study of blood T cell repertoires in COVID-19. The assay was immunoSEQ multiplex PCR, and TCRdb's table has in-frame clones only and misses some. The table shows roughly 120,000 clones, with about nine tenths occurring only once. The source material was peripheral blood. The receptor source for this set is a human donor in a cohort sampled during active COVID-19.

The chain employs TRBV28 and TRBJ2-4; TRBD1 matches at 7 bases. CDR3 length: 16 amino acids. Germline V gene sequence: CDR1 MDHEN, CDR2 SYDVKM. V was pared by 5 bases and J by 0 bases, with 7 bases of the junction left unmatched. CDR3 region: CASSQQGTIAKNIQYF. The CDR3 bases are TGTGCCAGCAGTCAACAGGGGACCATAGCCAAAAACATTCAGTACTTC. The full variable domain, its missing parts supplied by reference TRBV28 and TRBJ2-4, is DVKVTQSSRYLVKRTGEKVFLECVQDMDHENMFWYRQDPGLGLRLIYFSYDVKMKEKGDIPEGYSVSREKKERFSLILESASTNQTSMYLCASSQQGTIAKNIQYFGAGTRLSVL.

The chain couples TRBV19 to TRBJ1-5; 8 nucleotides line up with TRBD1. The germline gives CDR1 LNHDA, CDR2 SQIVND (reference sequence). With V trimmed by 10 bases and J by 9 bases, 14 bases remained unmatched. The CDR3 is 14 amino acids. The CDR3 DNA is TGTGCCACCCTCGACAGGGGCCTCGGTGGGCCCCAGCATTTT. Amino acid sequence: CATLDRGLGGPQHF.

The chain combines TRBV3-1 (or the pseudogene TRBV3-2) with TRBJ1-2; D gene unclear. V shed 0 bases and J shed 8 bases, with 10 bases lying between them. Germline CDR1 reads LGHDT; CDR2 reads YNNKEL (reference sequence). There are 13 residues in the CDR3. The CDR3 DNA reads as TGTGCCAGCAGCCAAGATGGGAGGAAGGGCTACACCTTC. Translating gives CASSQDGRKGYTF.

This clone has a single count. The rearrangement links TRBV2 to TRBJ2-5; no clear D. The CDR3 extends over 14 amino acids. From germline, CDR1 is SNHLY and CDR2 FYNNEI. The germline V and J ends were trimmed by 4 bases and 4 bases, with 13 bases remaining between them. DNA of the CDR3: TGTGCCAGCAGTGCCTCCCTCCCGGGAGAGACCCAGTACTTC. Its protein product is CASSASLPGETQYF. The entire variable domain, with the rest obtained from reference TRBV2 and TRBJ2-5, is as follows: EPEVTQTPSHQVTQMGQEVILRCVPISNHLYFYWYRQILGQKVEFLVSFYNNEISEKSEIFDDQFSVERPDGSNFTLKIRSTKLEDSAMYFCASSASLPGETQYFGPGTRLLVL.

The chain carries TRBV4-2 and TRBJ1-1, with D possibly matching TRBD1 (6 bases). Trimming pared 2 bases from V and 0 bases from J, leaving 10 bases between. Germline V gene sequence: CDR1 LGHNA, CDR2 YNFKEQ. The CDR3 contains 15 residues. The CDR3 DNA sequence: TGTGCCAGCAGCCAAAAAAGGGGGATGAACACTGAAGCTTTCTTT. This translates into CASSQKRGMNTEAFF.

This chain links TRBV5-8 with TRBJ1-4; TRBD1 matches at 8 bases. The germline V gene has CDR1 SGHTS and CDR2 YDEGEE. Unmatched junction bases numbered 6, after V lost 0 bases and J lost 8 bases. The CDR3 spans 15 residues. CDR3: CASSLGTGSGEKLFF. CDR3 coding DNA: TGTGCCAGCAGCTTGGGGACAGGGTCTGGGGAAAAACTGTTTTTT.

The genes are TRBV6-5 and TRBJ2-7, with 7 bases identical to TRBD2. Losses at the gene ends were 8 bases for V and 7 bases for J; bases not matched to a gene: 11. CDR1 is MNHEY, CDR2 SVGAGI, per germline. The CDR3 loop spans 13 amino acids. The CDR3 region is CASGGDRLREQYF. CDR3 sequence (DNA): TGTGCCAGCGGGGGGGACCGGCTGAGGGAGCAGTACTTC.

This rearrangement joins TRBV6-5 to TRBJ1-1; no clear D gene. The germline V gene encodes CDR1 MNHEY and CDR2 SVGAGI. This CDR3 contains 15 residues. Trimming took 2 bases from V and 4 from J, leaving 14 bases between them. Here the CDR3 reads CASSYGRPGSTEAFF. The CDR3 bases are TGTGCCAGCAGTTACGGCCGACCCGGGAGCACTGAAGCTTTCTTT.

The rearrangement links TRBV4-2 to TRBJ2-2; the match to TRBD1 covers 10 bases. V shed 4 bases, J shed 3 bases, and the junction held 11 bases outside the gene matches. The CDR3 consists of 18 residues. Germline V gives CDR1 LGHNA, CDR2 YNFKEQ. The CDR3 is CASSLWVPGQGYTGELFF. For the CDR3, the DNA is TGTGCCAGCAGCCTCTGGGTGCCGGGACAGGGGTACACCGGGGAGCTGTTTTTT.

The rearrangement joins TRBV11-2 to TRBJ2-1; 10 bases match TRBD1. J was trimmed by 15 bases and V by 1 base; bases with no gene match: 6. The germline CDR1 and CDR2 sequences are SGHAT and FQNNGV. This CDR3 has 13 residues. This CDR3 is CASSLGGQGPLFF. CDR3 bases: TGTGCCAGCAGCTTAGGGGGACAGGGGCCCCTGTTCTTC. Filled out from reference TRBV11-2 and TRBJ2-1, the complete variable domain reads EAGVAQSPRYKIIEKRQSVAFWCNPISGHATLYWYQQILGQGPKLLIQFQNNGVVDDSQLPKDRFSAERLKGVDSTLKIQPAKLEDSAVYLCASSLGGQGPLFFGPGTRLTVL.

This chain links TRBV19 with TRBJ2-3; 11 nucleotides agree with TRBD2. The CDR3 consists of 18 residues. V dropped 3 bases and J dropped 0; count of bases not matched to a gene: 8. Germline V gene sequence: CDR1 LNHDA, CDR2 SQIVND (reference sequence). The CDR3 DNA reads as TGTGCCAGTAGTATGAGGCTAGCGGGGGGTTATAGCACAGATACGCAGTATTTT. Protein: CASSMRLAGGYSTDTQYF.

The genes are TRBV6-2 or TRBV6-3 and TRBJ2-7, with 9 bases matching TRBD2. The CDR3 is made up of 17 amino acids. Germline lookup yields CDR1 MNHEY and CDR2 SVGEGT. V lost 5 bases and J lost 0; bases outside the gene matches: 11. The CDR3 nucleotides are TGTGCCAGCAGTAGTCCCGGCCTAGCGGGATTCTCCTACGAGCAGTACTTC. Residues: CASSSPGLAGFSYEQYF.

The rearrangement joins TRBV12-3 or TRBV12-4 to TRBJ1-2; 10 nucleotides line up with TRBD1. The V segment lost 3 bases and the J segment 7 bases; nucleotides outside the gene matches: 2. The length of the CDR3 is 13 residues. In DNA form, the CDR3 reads TGTGCCAGCAGTTTTAGGACAGGGGGTGGCTACACCTTC. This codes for CASSFRTGGGYTF.

In DNA, the CDR3 is TGTGCCAGCCTCGGCGGGGGGGGGATAAATGAGCAGTTCTTC. This gives the protein CASLGGGGINEQFF. The genes are TRBV21-1 and TRBJ2-1; TRBD2 is the table's D call and was not checked against the DNA. TRBV21-1 constitutes a pseudogene. This CDR3 is 14 amino acids long.

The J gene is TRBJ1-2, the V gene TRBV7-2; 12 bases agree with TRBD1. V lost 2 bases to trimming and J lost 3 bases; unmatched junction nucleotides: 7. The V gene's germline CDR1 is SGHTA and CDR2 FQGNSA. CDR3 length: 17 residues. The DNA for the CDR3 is TGTGCCAGCAGCTTAACCGGGACAGGGGGCGTCTACTATGGCTACACCTTC. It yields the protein CASSLTGTGGVYYGYTF.

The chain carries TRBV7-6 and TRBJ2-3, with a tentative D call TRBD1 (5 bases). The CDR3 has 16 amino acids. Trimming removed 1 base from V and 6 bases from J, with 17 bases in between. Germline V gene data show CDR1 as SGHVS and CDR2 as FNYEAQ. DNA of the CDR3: TGTGCCAGCAGCTTAGGGCCCCCCCCAGGGCAGGATACGCAGTATTTT. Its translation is CASSLGPPPGQDTQYF.

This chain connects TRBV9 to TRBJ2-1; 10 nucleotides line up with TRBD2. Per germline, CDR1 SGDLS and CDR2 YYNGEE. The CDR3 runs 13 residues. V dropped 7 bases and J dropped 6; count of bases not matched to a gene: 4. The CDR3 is CASALAGSNEQFF. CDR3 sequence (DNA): TGTGCCAGCGCACTAGCGGGGAGCAATGAGCAGTTCTTC.

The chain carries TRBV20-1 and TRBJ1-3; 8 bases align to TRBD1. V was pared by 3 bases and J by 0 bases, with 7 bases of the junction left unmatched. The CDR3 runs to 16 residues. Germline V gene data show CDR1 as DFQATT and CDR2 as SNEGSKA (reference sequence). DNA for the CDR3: TGCAGTGCTAGTCGTGGACAGGGACGCTCTGGAAACACCATATATTTT. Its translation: CSASRGQGRSGNTIYF.

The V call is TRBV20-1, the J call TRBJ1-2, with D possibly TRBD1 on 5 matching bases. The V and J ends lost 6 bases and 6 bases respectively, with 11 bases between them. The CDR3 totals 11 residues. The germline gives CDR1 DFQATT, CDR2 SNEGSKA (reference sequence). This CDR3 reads CSAGGANGYTF. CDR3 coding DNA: TGCAGTGCGGGAGGGGCAAATGGCTACACCTTC.

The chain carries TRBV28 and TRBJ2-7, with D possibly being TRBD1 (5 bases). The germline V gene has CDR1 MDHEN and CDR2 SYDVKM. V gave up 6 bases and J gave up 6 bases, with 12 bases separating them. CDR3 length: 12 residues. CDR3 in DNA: TGTGCCAGCAGGGTCAGGGTTTCCGAGCAGTACTTC. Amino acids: CASRVRVSEQYF.

The CDR3 protein is CASSAGLGGTTEAFF. The CDR3 coding sequence is TGTGCCAGCAGCGCAGGGTTGGGAGGGACCACTGAAGCTTTCTTT. The rearrangement uses TRBV6-4 and TRBJ1-1; D is possibly TRBD1 (5 bases). The CDR3 contains 15 residues. Germline CDR1 and CDR2: MRHNA and SNTAGT. V lost 6 bases, J lost 4 bases, and 18 bases lay in between.

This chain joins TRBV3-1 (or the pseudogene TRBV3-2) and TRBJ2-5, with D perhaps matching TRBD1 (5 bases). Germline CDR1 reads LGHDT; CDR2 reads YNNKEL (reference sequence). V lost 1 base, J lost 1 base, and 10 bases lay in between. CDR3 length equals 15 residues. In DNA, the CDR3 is TGTGCCAGCAGCCAAGCTCCAGACAGCCAAGAGACCCAGTACTTC. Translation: CASSQAPDSQETQYF.